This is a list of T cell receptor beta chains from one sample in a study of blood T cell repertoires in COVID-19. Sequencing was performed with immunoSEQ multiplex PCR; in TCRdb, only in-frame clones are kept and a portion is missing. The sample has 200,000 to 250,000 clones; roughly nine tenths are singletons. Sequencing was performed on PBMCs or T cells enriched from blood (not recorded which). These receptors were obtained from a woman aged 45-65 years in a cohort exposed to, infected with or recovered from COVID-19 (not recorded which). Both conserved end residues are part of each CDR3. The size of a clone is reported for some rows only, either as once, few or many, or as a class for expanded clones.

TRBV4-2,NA,CASSQDPTGQRYNSPLHF
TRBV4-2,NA,CASTPQFIQPGSLGSYNSPLHF
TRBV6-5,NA,CASSLGGGVEQYF
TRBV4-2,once,CASSQDQGETQYF
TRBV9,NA,CASSHTQRLADTDTQYF
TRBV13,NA,CASSLEGQGIFYGYTF
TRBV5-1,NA,CASSPRQGMSGELFF
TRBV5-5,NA,CASSQSGGAGYGYTF
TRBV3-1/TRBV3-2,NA,CARPRNTIYF
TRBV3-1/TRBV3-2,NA,CASSTGRGRQPQHF
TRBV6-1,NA,CASSAQGSIPTNYGYTF
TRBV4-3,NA,CASSQGHTNTGELFF
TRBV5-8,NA,CASSLETSGGAYNEQFF
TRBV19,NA,CASTPKGTGNNQPQHF
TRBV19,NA,CASNGDSEQFF
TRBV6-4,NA,CASRTTREGTEAFF
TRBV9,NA,CASSVGQDWGGEQFF
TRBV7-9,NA,CASSLGQSFSGNTIYF
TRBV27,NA,CASSWTSVRSPLHF
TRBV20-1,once,CSGGVHEQFF
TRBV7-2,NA,CASSYTGGNGYTF
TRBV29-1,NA,CSVITGMGETQYF
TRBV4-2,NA,CASSQRNRVGGNTIYF
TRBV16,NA,CASSHTWREKLFF
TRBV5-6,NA,CASSLRGQLNTEAFF
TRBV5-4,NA,CASSLDRDPYQPQHF
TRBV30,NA,CAWRPGTGVDTQYF
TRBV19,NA,CASSIKTGTYGYTF
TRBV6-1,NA,CASSDEGTGAYEQYF
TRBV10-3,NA,CAISGGQIYGYTF
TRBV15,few,CATSRGPDRNQPQHF
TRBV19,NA,CASSRGLTATNSPLHF
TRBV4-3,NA,CASSQDFGRGKETF
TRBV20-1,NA,CSASLWRSSGPAGGYTF
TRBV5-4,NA,CASSTGTHTEAFF
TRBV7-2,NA,CASSKQGARNTQYF
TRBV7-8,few,CASSRETGGAYEQYF
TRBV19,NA,CASSRTGGYEQYF
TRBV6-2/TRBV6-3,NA,CASSYSRGISGNTIYF
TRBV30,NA,CAFHTSGVYNEQFF
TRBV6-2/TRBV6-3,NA,CASSSSARSGQPQHF
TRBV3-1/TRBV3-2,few,CASSQTTGETEAFF
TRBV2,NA,CARTGMGEAFF
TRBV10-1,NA,CASSSSGGSTDTQYF
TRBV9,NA,CASSVADRDTEAFF
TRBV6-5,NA,CASSYDRGGYYGYTF
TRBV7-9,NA,CASSLDRAAFF
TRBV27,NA,CASSFRRQSPNEKLFF
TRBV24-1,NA,CATSARDRVYNEQFF
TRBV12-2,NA,CASRLEGALWESSSYEQYF
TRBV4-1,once,CASSQGLAGGPFSYEQYF
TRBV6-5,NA,CASTYRGEKLFF
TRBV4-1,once,CASSQDVPGTANTGELFF
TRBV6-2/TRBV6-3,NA,CASSYLHSKGYTF
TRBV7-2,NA,CASSLASQSEAFF
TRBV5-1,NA,CASSLAGTSYEQYF
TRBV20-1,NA,CSAYNNYGYTF
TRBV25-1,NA,CASSESGYTEAFF
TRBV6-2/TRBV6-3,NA,CASSYFPGRSGGSRFNEQFF
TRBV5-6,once,CASSLGQGTGYTF